The sequence of this TCR beta chain was determined in a study of T cell repertoires in cytomegalovirus infection (dated by TCRdb to the late 2010s). For the study in its entirety: Recently identified HLA-C-restricted CMV epitopes, whose presentation resists viral immunomodulation, were targeted by peptide stimulations together with well-studied HLA-B-restricted epitopes. Donor HLA type was relevant to the analysis, as public TCR beta signatures indicated carriage of CMV infection together with the matching HLA type. Here is what the overall study found, with its caveats: The ex vivo response was dominated by HLA-C-restricted CMV-specific TCR beta clonotypes, and the single most frequent clonotype in two of eight donors was supplied by these HLA-C-restricted clonotypes. Cumulative frequency of public TCR beta family members discriminated carriers of CMV infection plus the relevant HLA type in this cohort and an independent roughly 350-donor cohort.

A word on this clonotype: This clone's antigen is unknown. Per-base quality was not reported, and no clone a single base away is much larger than it.

Per the publication, the treatment or condition label means: in vitro stimulation with specific CMV peptide epitopes to enrich CMV-specific T cells. Sequencing was carried out with an Illumina HiSeq 1500. The raw public data were reprocessed by TCRdb itself: fastp quality trimming at Q25, MiXCR clonotype calling, in-frame beta chains only. Identical CDR3 proteins give one entry, which carries the most common genes and DNA. The sample includes tens of thousands of distinct CDR3 sequences, with about 18% observed a single time. Jointly, the top ten make up 80% of the sample. The sample was CD8+ T cells from cultured PBMCs, taken from culture after CMV antigen stimulation. The origin of this receptor is a human donor in good health (CMV status not recorded). Some clones in this sample may be carry-over from other donors' samples.

The CDR3 protein is CASSSPDRVDGYTF. The sequence in DNA is TGTGCCAGCAGTTCCCCGGACAGGGTCGATGGCTACACCTTC. The sequence is built from TRBV12-3 or TRBV12-4 and TRBJ1-2, with 8 junctional bases fitting TRBD1. After removal of 4 bases from V and 6 bases from J, the junction retains 7 bases not matched to a gene. The cysteine opens and the phenylalanine closes a CDR3 of 14 amino acids. This entry keeps only the CDR3 DNA: 42 bases, framed from base 1.